This T cell receptor beta chain emerged from a study of blood T cells in healthy people across ages. Primed by a sample-barcoded 5' primer and a J-beta primer mix, a second PCR proceeded for roughly 7 to 11 cycles. The template-switch adaptor, which had 12 random nucleotides, put a tag on each cDNA molecule. TCRdb re-derived calls from the 5' RACE reads in MiXCR, one entry per CDR3 protein. The data show 500,000 to 650,000 distinct CDR3 sequences, roughly a quarter seen once. The CDR3 contains 15 residues. V shed 4 bases, J shed 6 bases, and the junction held 6 bases outside the gene matches. Germline CDR1 and CDR2: SGHVS and FNYEAQ. General study findings and limits: Long-lived donors had more naive CD4+ cells and higher diversity than aged donors. The percentage of naive T cells correlated strongly with TCR beta diversity.

To note about this clonotype: What it binds is not known.

These data were likewise used in another study, on T cells of mothers and their children.

This receptor was obtained from a boy between 2 and 15 years old in good health. The specimen was blood. The chain links TRBV7-6 to TRBJ1-4, with TRBD1 matching over 9 bases. The CDR3 nucleotides are TGTGCCAGCAGCTACCCGACAGGGGGGGATGAAAAACTGTTTTTT. Translated: CASSYPTGGDEKLFF.